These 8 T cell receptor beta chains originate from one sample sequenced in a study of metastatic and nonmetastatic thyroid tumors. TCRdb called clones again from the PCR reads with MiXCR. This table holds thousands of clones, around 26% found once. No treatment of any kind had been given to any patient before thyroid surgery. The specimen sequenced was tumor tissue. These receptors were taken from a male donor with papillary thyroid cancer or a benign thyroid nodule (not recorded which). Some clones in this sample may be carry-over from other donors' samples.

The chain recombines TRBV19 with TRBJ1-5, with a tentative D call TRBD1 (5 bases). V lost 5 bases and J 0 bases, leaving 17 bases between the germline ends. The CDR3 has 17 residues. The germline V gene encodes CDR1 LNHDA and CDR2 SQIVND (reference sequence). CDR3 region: CASSPLWSGGSNQPQHF. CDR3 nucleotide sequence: TGTGCCAGTAGTCCTCTGTGGAGCGGGGGTAGCAATCAGCCCCAGCATTTT. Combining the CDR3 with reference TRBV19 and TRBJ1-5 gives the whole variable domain DGGITQSPKYLFRKEGQNVTLSCEQNLNHDAMYWYRQDPGQGLRLIYYSQIVNDFQKGDIAEGYSVSREKKESFPLTVTSAQKNPTAFYLCASSPLWSGGSNQPQHFGDGTRLSIL.

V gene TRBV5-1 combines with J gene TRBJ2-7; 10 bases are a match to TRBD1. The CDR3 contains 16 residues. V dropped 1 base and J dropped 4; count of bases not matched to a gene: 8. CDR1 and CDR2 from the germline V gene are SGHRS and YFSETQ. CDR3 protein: CASSLPGTGARYEQYF. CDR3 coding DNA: TGCGCCAGCAGCTTGCCGGGGACAGGGGCGAGATACGAGCAGTACTTC.

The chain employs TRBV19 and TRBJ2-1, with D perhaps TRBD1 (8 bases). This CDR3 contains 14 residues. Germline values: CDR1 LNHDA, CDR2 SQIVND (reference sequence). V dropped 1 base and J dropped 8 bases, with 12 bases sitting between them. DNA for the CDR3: TGTGCCAGTAGTATAGGACAGGGGAGGGATGAGCAGTTCTTC. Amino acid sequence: CASSIGQGRDEQFF.

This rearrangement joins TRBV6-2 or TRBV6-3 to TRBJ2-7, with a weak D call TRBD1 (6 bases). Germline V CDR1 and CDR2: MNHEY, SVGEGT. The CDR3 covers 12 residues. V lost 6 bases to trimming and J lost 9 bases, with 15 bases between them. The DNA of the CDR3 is TGTGCCAGCAGAACAGGGAGTTCGTGGCAGTACTTC. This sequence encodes CASRTGSSWQYF.

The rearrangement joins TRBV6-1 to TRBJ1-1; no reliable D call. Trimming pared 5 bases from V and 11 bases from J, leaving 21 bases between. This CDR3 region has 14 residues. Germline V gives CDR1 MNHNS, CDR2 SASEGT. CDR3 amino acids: CASSLERVGSGAFF. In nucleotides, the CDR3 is TGTGCCAGCAGTCTAGAGCGGGTAGGGTCGGGTGCTTTCTTT.

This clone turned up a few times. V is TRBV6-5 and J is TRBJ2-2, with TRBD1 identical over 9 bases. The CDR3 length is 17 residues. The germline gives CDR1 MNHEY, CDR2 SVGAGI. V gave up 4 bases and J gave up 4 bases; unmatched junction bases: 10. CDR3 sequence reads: CASSLTGTGPSTGELFF. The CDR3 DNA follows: TGTGCCAGCAGTTTAACCGGGACAGGGCCCAGCACCGGGGAGCTGTTTTTT.

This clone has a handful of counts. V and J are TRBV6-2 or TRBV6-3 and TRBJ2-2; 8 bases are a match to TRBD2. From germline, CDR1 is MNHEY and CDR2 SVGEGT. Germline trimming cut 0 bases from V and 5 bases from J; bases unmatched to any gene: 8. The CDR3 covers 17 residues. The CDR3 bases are TGTGCCAGCAGTTACTCAGGTTGGCCTAGCGGGACCGGGGAGCTGTTTTTT. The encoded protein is CASSYSGWPSGTGELFF.

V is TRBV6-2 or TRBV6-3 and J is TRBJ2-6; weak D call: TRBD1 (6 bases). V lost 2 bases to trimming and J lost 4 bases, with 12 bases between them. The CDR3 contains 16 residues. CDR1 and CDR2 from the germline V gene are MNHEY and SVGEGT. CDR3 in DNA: TGTGCCAGCAGTTACAGTTTCAGGGGAGGGGCCAACGTCCTGACTTTC. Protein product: CASSYSFRGGANVLTF.